The rows below give T cell receptor beta chains drawn from one sample of a study of CD4 T cells in relation to SARS-CoV-2 and coronaviruses. Generated by immunoSEQ multiplex PCR, the TCRdb table keeps only in-frame clones and is missing some. The table shows 15,000 to 20,000 clones, with about four fifths occurring only once. The antigens these receptors bind are not known. Sequenced: CD4+ T cells from PBMCs, cultured in vitro. The receptors here all came from a human donor in good health. Each CDR3 is given with its conserved first and last residue. A D gene is named only where the DNA matches it firmly. Where a row states a size, it is once, few, many or the class of an expanded clone; other rows omit it.

CDR3 protein | CDR3 DNA | D gene | clone size | J gene | V gene
CATSAQLGDRDLYNEQFF | TGTGCCACCAGTGCCCAATTGGGAGACAGGGACCTCTACAATGAGCAGTTCTTC | TRBD1 | NA | TRBJ2-1 | TRBV24-1
CASRRGSYEQYF | TGTGCCAGCAGGCGAGGCTCCTACGAGCAGTACTTC | NA | few | TRBJ2-7 | TRBV6-5
CASDDRGAGTEAFF | TGTGCCAGTGACGACAGGGGCGCGGGCACTGAAGCTTTCTTT | TRBD1 | NA | TRBJ1-1 | TRBV19
CASSPRDRINYGYTF | TGTGCCAGCAGTCCCCGGGACAGAATTAACTATGGCTACACCTTC | TRBD1 | NA | TRBJ1-2 | TRBV27
CASTLGKEQYF | TGTGCCAGCACCCTTGGTAAGGAGCAGTACTTC | NA | few | TRBJ2-7 | TRBV12-3/TRBV12-4
CASSLQGVTYEQYF | TGTGCCAGCAGTCTACAGGGGGTAACCTACGAGCAGTACTTC | TRBD1 | NA | TRBJ2-7 | TRBV28
CASLEERETDTQYF | TGTGCCAGCCTAGAGGAGCGGGAGACAGATACGCAGTATTTT | TRBD2 | NA | TRBJ2-3 | TRBV18
CSARDMDTQYF | TGCAGTGCTAGAGATATGGATACGCAGTATTTT | NA | once | TRBJ2-3 | TRBV20-1
CASSKLPGTQYF | TGTGCCAGCAGCAAACTGCCTGGAACGCAGTATTTT | NA | NA | TRBJ2-3 | TRBV14
CASSFHPTIPVGETQYF | TGTGCCAGCAGTTTTCACCCGACAATTCCGGTAGGAGAGACCCAGTACTTC | NA | NA | TRBJ2-5 | TRBV28
CASSLVPGQGGYEQYF | TGTGCCAGCAGCTTAGTTCCGGGACAGGGCGGCTACGAGCAGTACTTC | TRBD1 | NA | TRBJ2-7 | TRBV7-8
CASSLQGWETQYF | TGTGCCAGCTCACTACAGGGATGGGAGACCCAGTACTTC | NA | NA | TRBJ2-5 | TRBV18
CASSNRDRGVETQYF | TGTGCCAGCAGCAACCGAGACAGGGGGGTAGAGACCCAGTACTTC | TRBD1 | NA | TRBJ2-5 | TRBV13
CASSRTGPQPQHF | TGTGCCAGCAGTCGGACAGGGCCTCAGCCCCAGCATTTT | TRBD1 | once | TRBJ1-5 | TRBV5-5
CASSRLRAGGEKLFF | TGCGCCAGCAGCCGGCTCAGGGCCGGCGGTGAAAAACTGTTTTTT | NA | NA | TRBJ1-4 | TRBV5-1
CASSMWTAFNYGYTF | TGTGCCAGTAGTATGTGGACAGCCTTTAACTATGGCTACACCTTC | NA | NA | TRBJ1-2 | TRBV19
CASALQKSGSWREGPGELFF | TGTGCCAGCGCTTTACAAAAGAGCGGCTCCTGGCGGGAGGGCCCCGGGGAGCTGTTTTTT | TRBD2 | few | TRBJ2-2 | TRBV28